This paragraph covers one T cell receptor (beta chain) sequence. CDR3 length: 14 amino acids. The V end lost 3 bases, the J end lost 3 bases, and 8 bases lay between the germline ends. CDR1 is MNHEY and CDR2 is SVGAGI in the germline V gene. TCRdb's table, derived via immunoSEQ multiplex PCR, lists solely in-frame clones and lacks some. The sample shows 90,000 to 150,000 clones, approximately 90% of them seen only once. These data are taken from a study of T cell responses to AZD1222 COVID-19 vaccine. This receptor was obtained from an adult in good health. The input for sequencing was peripheral blood, taken on day 0 of AZD1222 vaccination. V is TRBV6-5 and J is TRBJ2-2; D is uncertain. Here the CDR3 DNA reads TGTGCCAGCAGTTATATTGTGGACACCGGGGAGCTGTTTTTT. Its protein is CASSYIVDTGELFF.